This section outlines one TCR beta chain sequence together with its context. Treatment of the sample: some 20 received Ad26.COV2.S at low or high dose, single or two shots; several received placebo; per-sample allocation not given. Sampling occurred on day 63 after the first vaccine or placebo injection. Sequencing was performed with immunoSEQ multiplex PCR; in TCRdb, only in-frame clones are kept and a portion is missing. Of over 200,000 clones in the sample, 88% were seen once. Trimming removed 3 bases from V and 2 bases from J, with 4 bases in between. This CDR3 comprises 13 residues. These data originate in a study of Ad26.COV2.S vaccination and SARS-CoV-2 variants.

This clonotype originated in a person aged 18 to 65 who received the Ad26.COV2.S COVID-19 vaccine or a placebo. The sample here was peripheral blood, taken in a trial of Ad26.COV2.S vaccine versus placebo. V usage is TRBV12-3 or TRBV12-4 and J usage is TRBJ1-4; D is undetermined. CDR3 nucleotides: TGTGCCAGCAGTTTTAGGACTAATGAAAAACTGTTTTTT. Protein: CASSFRTNEKLFF.